This T cell receptor (beta chain) emerged from a study of cytotoxic CD8 clonotypes in ibrutinib-treated CLL. Overall study: Patients: some 11 relapsed/refractory, fewer than 16 treatment-naive, 17 to 18 IGHV unmutated.

CDR1 is SGHAT, CDR2 FQNNGV, per germline. This CDR3 is built from 13 residues. V dropped 1 base and J dropped 3 bases, with 7 bases sitting between them. On this clone: As yet, its antigen is unknown.

The protocol was immunoSEQ multiplex PCR, while the TCRdb copy is restricted to in-frame clones and leaves out a portion. This sample has around 200,000 clones, with around 75% found just once. Study-wide findings and caveats: Higher circulating CD8+ T-cell counts strongly accompanied higher baseline clonality, above age-matched healthy donors.

The sequencing used PBMCs, collected after 12 months of ibrutinib treatment. The receptor comes from a human donor with chronic lymphocytic leukemia. V gene TRBV11-2 combines with J gene TRBJ2-7, with D uncertain. The chain's CDR3 is CASSLVPSYEQYF. The CDR3 coding sequence is TGTGCCAGCAGCTTAGTTCCAAGCTACGAGCAGTACTTC.